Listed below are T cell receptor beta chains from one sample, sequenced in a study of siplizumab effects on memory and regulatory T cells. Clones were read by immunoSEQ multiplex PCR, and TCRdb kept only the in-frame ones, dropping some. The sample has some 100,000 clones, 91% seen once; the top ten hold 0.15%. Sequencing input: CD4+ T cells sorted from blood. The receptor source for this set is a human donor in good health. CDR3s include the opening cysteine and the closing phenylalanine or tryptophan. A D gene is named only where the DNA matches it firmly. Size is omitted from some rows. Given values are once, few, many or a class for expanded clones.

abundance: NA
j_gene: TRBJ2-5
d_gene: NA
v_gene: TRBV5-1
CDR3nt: TGCGCCAGCAGCCCGGGACTCCAAGAGACCCAGTACTTC
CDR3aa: CASSPGLQETQYF

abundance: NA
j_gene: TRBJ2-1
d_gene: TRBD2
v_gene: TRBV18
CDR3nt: TGTGCCAGCTCACCGAATTTAGCGGGGGCACACAATGAGCAGTTCTTC
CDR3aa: CASSPNLAGAHNEQFF

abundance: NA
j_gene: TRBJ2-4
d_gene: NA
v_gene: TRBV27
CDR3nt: TGTGCCAGCAGTTTGGGTAGTATTCGGTACTTC
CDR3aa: CASSLGSIRYF

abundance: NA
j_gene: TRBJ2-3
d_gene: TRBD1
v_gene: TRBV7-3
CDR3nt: TGTGCCAGCAGCACCTTCGGACAGGGGACAGATACGCAGTATTTT
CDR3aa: CASSTFGQGTDTQYF

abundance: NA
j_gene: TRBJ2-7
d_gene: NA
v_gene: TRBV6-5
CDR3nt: TGTGCCTCCTCCCTGGGGAACGAGCAGTACTTC
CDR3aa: CASSLGNEQYF

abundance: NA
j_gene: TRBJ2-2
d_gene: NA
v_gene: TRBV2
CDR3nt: TGTGCCAGCAGCCTACTCAGGGGGAACACCGGGGAGCTGTTTTTT
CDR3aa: CASSLLRGNTGELFF

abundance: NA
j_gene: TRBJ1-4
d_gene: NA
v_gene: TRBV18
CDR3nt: TGTGCCAGCTCACCCGGATGGAATGAAAAACTGTTTTTT
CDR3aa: CASSPGWNEKLFF

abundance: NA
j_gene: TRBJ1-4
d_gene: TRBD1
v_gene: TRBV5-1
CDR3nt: TGCGCCAGCAGCTTGGCGTTAGGGACAGGCGAAAAACTGTTTTTT
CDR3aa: CASSLALGTGEKLFF

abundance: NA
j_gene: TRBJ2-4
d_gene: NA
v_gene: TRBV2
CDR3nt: TGTGCCAGCAGGGCGGGTGTAGCCAAAAACATTCAGTACTTC
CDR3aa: CASRAGVAKNIQYF

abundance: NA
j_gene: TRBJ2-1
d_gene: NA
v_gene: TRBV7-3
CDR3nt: TGTGCCAGCAGAAACGGGGGGCCCGGCCTCAATGAGCAGTTCTTC
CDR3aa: CASRNGGPGLNEQFF

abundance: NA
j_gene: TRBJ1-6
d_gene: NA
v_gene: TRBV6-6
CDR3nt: TGTGCCAGCAACCTCGCCAATTCACCCCTCCACTTT
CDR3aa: CASNLANSPLHF

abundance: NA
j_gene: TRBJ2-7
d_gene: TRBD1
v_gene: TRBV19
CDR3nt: TGTGCCAGTAGTCCCCGGACAGGGAACCTCTACGAGCAGTACTTC
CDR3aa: CASSPRTGNLYEQYF

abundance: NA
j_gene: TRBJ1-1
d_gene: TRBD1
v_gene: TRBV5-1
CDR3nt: TGCGCCAGCAGCCCGCAACAGGGGACTATGAACACTGAAGCTTTCTTT
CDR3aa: CASSPQQGTMNTEAFF

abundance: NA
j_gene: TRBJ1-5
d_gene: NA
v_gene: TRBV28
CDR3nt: TGTGCCAGCAGTCCTCTGGGGGGTCAGCCCCAGCATTTT
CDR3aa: CASSPLGGQPQHF

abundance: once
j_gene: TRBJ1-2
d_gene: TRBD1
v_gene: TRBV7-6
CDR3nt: TGTGCCAGCAGCTTAGGACAGGGGATGGATGGCTACACCTTC
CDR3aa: CASSLGQGMDGYTF

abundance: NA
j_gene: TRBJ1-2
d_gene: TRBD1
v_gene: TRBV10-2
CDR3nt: TGCGCCAGCAGTGGCTCCGACACAGGGGGCGAAGGCTACACCTTC
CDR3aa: CASSGSDTGGEGYTF

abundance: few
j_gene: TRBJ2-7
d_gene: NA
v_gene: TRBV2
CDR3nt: TGTGCCAGCACGTCCCACGAGCAGTACTTC
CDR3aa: CASTSHEQYF